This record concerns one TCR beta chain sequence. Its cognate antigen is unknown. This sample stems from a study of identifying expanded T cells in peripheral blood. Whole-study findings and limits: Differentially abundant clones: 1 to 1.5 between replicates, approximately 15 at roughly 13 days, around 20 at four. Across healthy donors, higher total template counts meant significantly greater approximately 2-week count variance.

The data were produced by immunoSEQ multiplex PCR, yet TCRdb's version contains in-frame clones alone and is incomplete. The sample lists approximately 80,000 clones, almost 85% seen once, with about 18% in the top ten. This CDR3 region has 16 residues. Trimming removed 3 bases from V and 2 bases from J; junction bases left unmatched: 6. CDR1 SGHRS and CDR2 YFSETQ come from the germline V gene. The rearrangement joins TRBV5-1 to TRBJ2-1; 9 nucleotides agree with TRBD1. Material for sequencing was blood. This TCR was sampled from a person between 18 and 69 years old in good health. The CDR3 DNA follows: TGCGCCAGCAGCTCCTCACAGGGGGCGGCCTACAATGAGCAGTTCTTC. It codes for CASSSSQGAAYNEQFF.